The present entry profiles one T cell receptor (beta chain) with its context. Next came a second PCR, run for roughly 6 to 11 cycles, which used a sample-barcoded 5' primer along with a J-beta primer mix. From the 5' RACE reads, TCRdb called clonotypes with MiXCR, one entry per CDR3 protein. The table lists 600,000 to 850,000 distinct CDR3 sequences, 43% of them singletons. The sample belongs to a study of blood T cells in healthy people across ages. As for the study in general: Template switching caught about one barcoded beta molecule for each two T cells.

The sequence was collected from a woman in her sixties or seventies in good health. Specimen: blood.

CDR3 in amino acids: CSAIDPNTEAFF. The CDR3 DNA reads as TGCAGTGCTATTGACCCAAACACTGAAGCTTTCTTT. V and J are TRBV20-1 and TRBJ1-1; D gene ambiguous. The CDR3 sequence is 12 residues long. The germline CDR1 and CDR2 sequences are DFQATT and SNEGSKA (reference sequence). The germline V and J ends were trimmed by 4 bases and 2 bases, with 8 bases remaining between them.